The clone carrying this TCR beta chain was observed a few times. Its specificity is unknown. Trimming removed 5 bases from V and 4 bases from J, with 15 bases in between. Germline CDR1 is SGHTA and CDR2 is FQGNSA. The CDR3 runs 15 residues. The entry originates in a study of identical twins. Using its own MiXCR run on the 5' RACE reads, TCRdb lists one record per CDR3 protein. The sample lists fewer than 250,000 distinct CDR3 sequences, 9.4% seen once, with about 5.5% in the top ten. Study-level results: There were fewer insertions in abundant cord blood beta clonotypes, but memory repertoires showed no such pattern.

The sequencing sample was made of memory (CD45RO+) T cells sorted from blood. The source is a woman aged 18-29 years in good health. The chain couples TRBV7-2 to TRBJ2-1; perhaps TRBD2 as D (6 bases). The CDR3 here is CASSASWGTYNEQFF. As DNA, the CDR3 is TGTGCCAGCAGCGCCTCGTGGGGGACTTACAATGAGCAGTTCTTC.